The clone carrying this T cell receptor (beta chain) was found a few times. Sequencing was performed with immunoSEQ multiplex PCR; in TCRdb, only in-frame clones are kept and a portion is missing. The data show about 440,000 clones, 80% to 95% seen once. The data were taken from a study of blood T cell repertoires in COVID-19. The CDR3 runs 17 residues. Germline V gives CDR1 MGHRA, CDR2 YSYEKL. Unmatched junction bases numbered 10, after V lost 2 bases and J lost 7 bases. Participant ages covered about 18 to 95 years across 20 to 25 US areas. This receptor was obtained from a man in his late teens or twenties who had recovered from COVID-19. The rearrangement links TRBV4-1 to TRBJ2-2; 10 bases line up with TRBD1. What was sequenced was PBMCs or T cells enriched from blood (not recorded which). Here the CDR3 DNA reads TGCGCCAGCAGCCAAACCGGGACAGGGGCATATGGCGGGGAGCTGTTTTTT. Protein: CASSQTGTGAYGGELFF.